Below, one T cell receptor beta chain is given with its context. Its target is unknown. Antigen-specific CD4+ T cells were first expanded with viral peptide pools by the ViraFEST assay and only then sequenced. With more than nine days of culture completed, CD4+ T cells were isolated. Convalescent patients had PCR-confirmed SARS-CoV-2 infection between March and December 2020. The sample is drawn from a study of vaccination effects on CD4 cells after COVID-19. As for the study in general: Samples were given by two convalescent patients 16 days and one week before vaccination.

TCRdb keeps only in-frame clones here, not all; method: immunoSEQ multiplex PCR. In the table there are under 25,000 clones, 70% to 75% of which are singletons. The TCR sequence derives from a human donor who had a prior SARS-CoV-2 infection. The sample consisted of CD4+ T cells from PBMCs cultured with SARS-CoV-2 spike peptides, taken before COVID-19 vaccination.

For the CDR3, the DNA is TGTGCCAGCAGGCTGGACAGGGAGATTGAAGCTTTCTTT. Amino acid sequence: CASRLDREIEAFF. The genes are TRBV7-9 and TRBJ1-1, with TRBD1 matching over 8 bases. Germline CDR1 reads SEHNR; CDR2 reads FQNEAQ (reference sequence). Trimming took 6 bases from V and 7 from J; bases not matched to a gene: 7. This CDR3 is 13 amino acids long.